This TCR beta chain was documented in a study of cytomegalovirus exposure and HLA in healthy donors. The PCR had 60 Vbeta and 13 Jbeta primers. Assay used: immunoSEQ multiplex PCR; TCRdb lists only in-frame clones, some missing. The profile shows roughly 100,000 clones, roughly 78% of them singletons. J lost 8 bases, V lost 5 bases, and 14 bases had no gene match. This CDR3 contains 15 residues. The V gene's germline CDR1 is LNHDA and CDR2 SQIVND (reference sequence). This chain joins TRBV19 and TRBJ1-2; 7 nucleotides match TRBD1. This receptor was taken from a woman aged 35 to 49 in good health and CMV-seronegative. The specimen sequenced was PBMCs. The CDR3 spells CASSQVGGGLGGYTF. CDR3 coding DNA: TGTGCCAGTAGTCAAGTTGGAGGGGGCCTCGGGGGCTACACCTTC. The full variable domain, in which reference TRBV19 and TRBJ1-2 provide the parts outside the CDR3, is DGGITQSPKYLFRKEGQNVTLSCEQNLNHDAMYWYRQDPGQGLRLIYYSQIVNDFQKGDIAEGYSVSREKKESFPLTVTSAQKNPTAFYLCASSQVGGGLGGYTFGSGTRLTVV.